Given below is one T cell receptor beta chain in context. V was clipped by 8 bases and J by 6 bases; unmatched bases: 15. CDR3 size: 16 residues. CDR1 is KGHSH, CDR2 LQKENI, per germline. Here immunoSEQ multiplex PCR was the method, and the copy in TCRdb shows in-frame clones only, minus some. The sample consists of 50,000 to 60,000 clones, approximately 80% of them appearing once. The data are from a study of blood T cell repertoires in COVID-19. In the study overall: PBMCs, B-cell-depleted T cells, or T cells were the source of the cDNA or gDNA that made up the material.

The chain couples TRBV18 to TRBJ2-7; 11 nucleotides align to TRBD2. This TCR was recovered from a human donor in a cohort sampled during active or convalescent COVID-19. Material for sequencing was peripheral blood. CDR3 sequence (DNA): TGTGCCAGCGCTGTGACTAGCGGGGCGGGCCTCGTCGAGCAGTACTTC. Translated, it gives CASAVTSGAGLVEQYF.